The 10 T cell receptor beta chains below all came from one sample that was sequenced in a study of early T cells in non-severe SARS-CoV-2 infection (dated by TCRdb to the early 2020s). Library preparation used 5' RACE. TCRdb records NextSeq 500 as the sequencer. TCRdb trimmed public reads at Q25 via fastp, called clones via MiXCR and kept in-frame beta chains. Records with the same CDR3 protein are collapsed into one entry carrying the most frequent genes and DNA. The sample contains approximately 85,000 distinct CDR3 sequences, roughly an eighth of them found a single time. The ten most abundant clones make up more than 6.5% of the sample. Sequencing was done on a sample of whole blood. The receptors were sampled from an adult who was a healthcare worker with PCR-confirmed SARS-CoV-2 infection or an uninfected control (not recorded which).

The rearrangement links TRBV12-3 or TRBV12-4 to TRBJ2-5, with a possible D match to TRBD2 (5 bases). V was clipped by 0 bases and J by 2 bases, with 7 bases between them. The CDR3 length is 14 residues. For the CDR3, the DNA is TGTGCCAGCAGTTTAGCGCTAGCACAAGAGACCCAGTACTTC. Translating gives CASSLALAQETQYF.

The rearrangement links TRBV7-6 to TRBJ2-3; no clear D gene. The CDR3 contains 13 residues. The ends were cut back, 3 bases at V and 7 bases at J, with 11 bases in the middle. Per the germline V gene, CDR1 is SGHVS and CDR2 is FNYEAQ. In DNA, the CDR3 is TGTGCCAGCAGCTTGTCAGACGTGAATACGCAGTATTTT. It codes for CASSLSDVNTQYF.

At least ten counts were recorded for this clonotype. The chain recombines TRBV3-1 with TRBJ2-3; 8 bases match TRBD2. V lost 0 bases and J lost 0; bases outside the gene matches: 5. This CDR3 spans 17 amino acids. Germline-derived CDR1 and CDR2 are LGHDT and YNNKEL (reference sequence). CDR3 in amino acids: CASSQDWLAGSTDTQYF. The CDR3 DNA reads TGTGCCAGCAGCCAAGATTGGCTAGCGGGTAGCACAGATACGCAGTATTTT.

The table lists this clonotype with a few counts. V and J are TRBV11-3 and TRBJ2-2, with D perhaps matching TRBD1 (6 bases). V lost 5 bases and J 4 bases, leaving 14 bases between the germline ends. The CDR3 spans 15 residues. CDR1 SGHNT and CDR2 YENEEA come from the germline V gene. Written as DNA, the CDR3 is TGTGCCAGCAGCGCTTACGGCAGGGGCACCGGGGAGCTGTTTTTT. The encoded protein is CASSAYGRGTGELFF.

The chain has TRBV24-1 and TRBJ2-3, with D tentatively TRBD2 (5 bases). The germline gives CDR1 KGHDR, CDR2 SFDVKD. The CDR3 runs 14 residues. V was cut by 3 bases and J by 5 bases, with 11 bases left in between. CDR3 nucleotide sequence: TGTGCCACCAGTGATACCGCACGGGGAGATACGCAGTATTTT. It encodes CATSDTARGDTQYF.

This clonotype has a handful of counts. The chain has TRBV6-4 and TRBJ2-1; the D gene could be TRBD1 or TRBD2 (7 bases each). CDR1 and CDR2 (germline): MRHNA, SNTAGT. Trimming removed 4 bases from V and 10 bases from J, with 11 bases in between. This CDR3 is 12 amino acids long. CDR3 sequence (DNA): TGTGCCAGCAGTGGACAGGGAGGGGAGCAGTTCTTC. Translated, it gives CASSGQGGEQFF.

V and J are TRBV4-2 and TRBJ2-3; 13 nucleotides agree with TRBD2. V lost 3 bases and J lost 1; bases outside the gene matches: 10. CDR1 is LGHNA, CDR2 YNFKEQ, per germline. This CDR3 spans 19 amino acids. The CDR3 DNA reads as TGTGCCAGCAGCCACGGACTAGCGGGAGTGGGGGTCGGCACAGATACGCAGTATTTT. Its translation: CASSHGLAGVGVGTDTQYF.

This chain joins TRBV12-3 or TRBV12-4 and TRBJ1-6; 11 bases match TRBD1. The CDR3 loop spans 14 amino acids. With 4 bases clipped from V and 10 bases from J, the junction kept 3 bases outside the gene matches. The CDR3 loop is CASSSGTGGSPLHF. CDR3 bases: TGTGCCAGCAGTTCCGGGACAGGGGGGTCACCCCTCCACTTT.

The chain links TRBV9 to TRBJ2-3, with TRBD1 identical over 7 bases. Germline V lookup: CDR1 SGDLS, CDR2 YYNGEE. V lost 1 base to trimming and J lost 6 bases; unmatched junction nucleotides: 5. CDR3 length: 14 amino acids. For the CDR3, the DNA is TGTGCCAGCAGCGTAATGGACAGGTGGGATACGCAGTATTTT. Translating gives CASSVMDRWDTQYF.

The rearrangement joins TRBV12-3 or TRBV12-4 to TRBJ2-2; 8 nucleotides align to TRBD1. V shed 3 bases and J 7 bases; nucleotides not matched to a gene: 10. The length of the CDR3 is 16 residues. The DNA of the CDR3 is TGTGCCAGCAGTTTGGGATACCAGGGGGCTGGCGGGGAGCTGTTTTTT. As protein: CASSLGYQGAGGELFF.